Following are 11 T cell receptor beta chains from one sample sequenced in a study of cytomegalovirus exposure and HLA in healthy donors. PCR involved 60 Vbeta and 13 Jbeta primers. Data came from immunoSEQ multiplex PCR; TCRdb stores just in-frame clones and leaves some out. The sample holds approximately 86,000 clones, 70% to 85% seen once. Sequences were obtained from PBMCs. These receptors came from a man aged 55 to 70 in good health and CMV-seronegative.

The V call is TRBV29-1, the J call TRBJ2-7; 9 nucleotides align to TRBD1. The CDR3 runs to 13 residues. The germline gives CDR1 SQVTM, CDR2 ANQGSEA. V trimming: 5 bases; J trimming: 3 bases; junction bases outside the gene matches: 5. The CDR3 DNA is TGCAGCGTTAAGACAGGGGGATACTACGAGCAGTACTTC. Translating it yields CSVKTGGYYEQYF.

CDR3 region: CASRHPARNTEAFF. In DNA, the CDR3 is TGTGCCAGCAGGCACCCCGCGAGGAACACTGAAGCTTTCTTT. The rearrangement links TRBV6-5 to TRBJ1-1; D remains ambiguous. Germline V gene data show CDR1 as MNHEY and CDR2 as SVGAGI. Trimming stripped 6 bases from V and 1 base from J, with 12 bases between. The CDR3 extends over 14 amino acids.

The chain combines TRBV10-2 with TRBJ2-2, with TRBD2 as a possible D gene (7 bases). Germline CDR1 is WSHSY and CDR2 is SAAADI. V was cut by 6 bases and J by 5 bases, with 16 bases left in between. This CDR3 is built from 15 residues. The CDR3 DNA is TGCGCCAGCAGGGGGGGGGCAGGGCAAACCGGGGAGCTGTTTTTT. It specifies CASRGGAGQTGELFF.

This clone was observed a handful of times. The V call is TRBV4-1, the J call TRBJ2-1; D unresolved. This CDR3 spans 13 amino acids. V lost 2 bases and J lost 10, with 12 bases in between. The germline V gene has CDR1 MGHRA and CDR2 YSYEKL. In DNA form, the CDR3 reads TGCGCCAGCAGCCAACCCGACTGGAGAGAGCAGTTCTTC. Its translation: CASSQPDWREQFF.

The rearrangement links TRBV5-6 to TRBJ2-7; 11 nucleotides align to TRBD2. Germline lookup yields CDR1 SGHDT and CDR2 YYEEEE. The CDR3 contains 14 residues. V shed 5 bases, J shed 7 bases, and the junction held 8 bases outside the gene matches. The CDR3 loop reads CASSRIAGGLEQYF. CDR3 nucleotide sequence: TGTGCCAGCAGTCGGATAGCGGGGGGGTTGGAGCAGTACTTC.

This chain joins TRBV28 and TRBJ1-1, with TRBD1 matching 9 bases. CDR1 MDHEN and CDR2 SYDVKM come from the germline V gene. The CDR3 has 12 amino acids. The ends lost 4 bases at V and 11 bases at J; junction bases unmatched: 5. CDR3 DNA: TGTGCCAGCAGTTACGACAGGGGGGGTGCTTTCTTT. It translates to CASSYDRGGAFF.

The rearrangement uses TRBV15 and TRBJ2-5, with TRBD2 matching over 13 bases. After removal of 8 bases from V and 5 bases from J, the junction contained 11 bases not matched to a gene. From germline, CDR1 is LNHNV and CDR2 YYDKDF (reference sequence). This CDR3 is 16 amino acids long. CDR3 sequence (DNA): TGTGCCACCGTGTCGGGACTAGCGGGGTCAGGTGAGACCCAGTACTTC. It encodes CATVSGLAGSGETQYF.

The J gene is TRBJ2-2, the V gene TRBV18; D is unclear. This CDR3 has 11 residues. V lost 6 bases to trimming and J lost 7 bases, with 6 bases between them. Germline loops: CDR1 KGHSH, CDR2 LQKENI. CDR3 in amino acids: CASSRGGELFF. The CDR3 DNA follows: TGTGCCAGCTCCCGAGGCGGGGAGCTGTTTTTT.

This clone has more than one count but fewer than ten. V gene TRBV7-6 combines with J gene TRBJ1-3; possibly TRBD1 for D (6 bases). Trimming removed 4 bases at V and 1 base at J, with 8 bases between. In germline, CDR1 is SGHVS, CDR2 FNYEAQ. CDR3 length: 14 amino acids. CDR3 nucleotide sequence: TGTGCCAGCAGCTCGCAGGGGTCTGGAAACACCATATATTTT. Its translation: CASSSQGSGNTIYF.

The V and J genes are TRBV10-3 and TRBJ2-1; 15 bases agree with TRBD2. V lost 8 bases and J lost 7; bases outside the gene matches: 12. Germline CDR1 reads ENHRY; CDR2 reads SYGVKD. This CDR3 has 17 residues. CDR3 in amino acids: CAIRSGTSGRYGNEQFF. CDR3 nucleotides: TGTGCCATCCGGAGCGGGACTAGCGGGAGGTACGGGAATGAGCAGTTCTTC.

This rearrangement joins TRBV2 to TRBJ1-5; TRBD1 agrees at 7 bases. The V gene end was trimmed by 3 bases and the J gene end by 0 bases; junction bases not matched to a gene: 8. The CDR3 totals 17 residues. In germline, CDR1 is SNHLY, CDR2 FYNNEI. The CDR3 DNA is TGTGCCAGCAGTGATACAGGGGAGTGGTATAGCAATCAGCCCCAGCATTTT. It encodes CASSDTGEWYSNQPQHF. The full variable domain, in which reference TRBV2 and TRBJ1-5 provide the parts outside the CDR3, is EPEVTQTPSHQVTQMGQEVILRCVPISNHLYFYWYRQILGQKVEFLVSFYNNEISEKSEIFDDQFSVERPDGSNFTLKIRSTKLEDSAMYFCASSDTGEWYSNQPQHFGDGTRLSIL.